This is a list of T cell receptor beta chains from one sample in a study of identical twins. TCRdb recomputed calls from the 5' RACE reads with MiXCR, one row per CDR3 protein. The data show roughly 220,000 distinct CDR3 sequences, about 6.7% seen once. These data were likewise used in another study, on T cells expressing NK-cell markers.

The sample taken for sequencing was CD8+ T cells sorted from blood. The receptors originated from a woman between 18 and 30 years old in good health. Both conserved end residues are part of each CDR3. A D gene is named only where the DNA matches it firmly. Not every row has a clone size; where given, it reads once, few, many or a size class.

TRBV13	TRBJ2-7	many	-	CASSLEGNYEQYF	TGTGCCAGCAGCTTAGAGGGAAACTACGAGCAGTACTTC
TRBV7-8	TRBJ1-1	many	-	CASSPMNTEAFF	TGTGCCAGCAGCCCTATGAACACTGAAGCTTTCTTT
TRBV11-2	TRBJ1-3	many	-	CASSLVGGYVGNTIYF	TGTGCCAGCAGCTTAGTGGGTGGCTACGTGGGAAACACCATATATTTT
TRBV10-2	TRBJ1-1	-	-	CASSDPPEAFF	TGCGCCAGCAGTGATCCCCCTGAAGCTTTCTTT
TRBV20-1	TRBJ2-1	-	-	CSAVDRETGPYNEQFF	TGCAGTGCTGTCGACCGGGAAACAGGACCCTACAATGAGCAGTTCTTC
TRBV5-1	TRBJ1-2	few	-	CASSLPGNGYTF	TGCGCCAGCAGCTTACCCGGGAATGGCTACACCTTC
TRBV11-2	TRBJ2-2	-	-	CASSPDAVRVELFF	TGTGCCAGCAGCCCTGATGCTGTGAGGGTAGAGCTGTTTTTT
TRBV4-3	TRBJ2-1	-	TRBD2	CASSPGSSGSGEQFF	TGCGCCAGCAGCCCGGGGTCCAGCGGGAGCGGCGAGCAGTTCTTC
TRBV12-3/TRBV12-4	TRBJ2-1	many	-	CASTLGPHGYNEQFF	TGTGCCAGCACCTTAGGACCTCACGGGTACAATGAGCAGTTCTTC
TRBV7-9	TRBJ2-3	few	TRBD2	CASSSGTSGGDTQYF	TGTGCCAGCAGCTCCGGGACTAGCGGAGGGGATACGCAGTATTTT
TRBV4-1	TRBJ2-1	-	TRBD2	CASSQDDGGGANEQFF	TGCGCCAGCAGCCAAGATGACGGCGGGGGGGCCAATGAGCAGTTCTTC
TRBV7-2	TRBJ1-5	few	-	CASVLISRVKPQHF	TGTGCCAGCGTCTTAATAAGTAGGGTAAAGCCCCAGCATTTT
TRBV14	TRBJ2-5	-	TRBD2	CASSQDPSGSISETQYF	TGTGCCAGCAGCCAAGATCCTAGCGGGAGCATCTCGGAGACCCAGTACTTC